Presented here are 27 T cell receptor beta chains from one specimen sequenced in a study of blood T cell repertoires in COVID-19. Data came from immunoSEQ multiplex PCR; TCRdb stores just in-frame clones and leaves some out. In the table there are 150,000 to 200,000 clones, nearly 90% of which are singletons. Sequenced material: peripheral blood. Receptors originate from a man between 60 and 75 years old with active or convalescent COVID-19.

This sequence joins TRBV25-1 and TRBJ2-2; 8 nucleotides match TRBD1. CDR1 and CDR2 from the germline V gene are MGHDK and SYGVNS. J gave up 3 bases and V 2 bases, and 8 bases lay outside the gene matches. This CDR3 region has 17 residues. The CDR3 DNA sequence: TGTGCCAGCAGTGAAAGAAGGACAGGGCTTTACACCGGGGAGCTGTTTTTT. Protein product: CASSERRTGLYTGELFF.

The rearrangement joins TRBV19 to TRBJ1-3; D gene uncertain. V lost 6 bases to trimming and J lost 3 bases, with 18 bases between them. The CDR3 is 16 amino acids. CDR1 is LNHDA, CDR2 SQIVND, per germline (reference sequence). The CDR3 region has the DNA TGTGCCAGTAGCGGGTTGATTTCGGGGTTTGGAAACACCATATATTTT. Its translation: CASSGLISGFGNTIYF.

This clone occurred a few times. The rearrangement joins TRBV6-1 to TRBJ1-6; a weak D match, TRBD1 (5 bases). The CDR3 has 15 amino acids. The germline V gene has CDR1 MNHNS and CDR2 SASEGT. V was cut by 3 bases and J by 4 bases, with 10 bases left in between. The CDR3 spells CASSDSQGYNSPLHF. CDR3 bases: TGTGCCAGCAGTGACAGCCAGGGTTATAATTCACCCCTCCACTTT.

This chain links TRBV5-5 with TRBJ1-5; D might be TRBD1 (5 bases). V was cut by 4 bases and J by 8 bases, with 19 bases left in between. The CDR3 has 15 amino acids. Germline V gene lookup returns CDR1 SGHKS and CDR2 YYEKEE (reference sequence). For the CDR3, the DNA is TGTGCCAGCAGCGCGGGACTCGGAGGGTGGGAGCCCCAGCATTTT. Its protein is CASSAGLGGWEPQHF.

The chain employs TRBV30 and TRBJ1-6; D might be TRBD1 (5 bases). Germline assignment: CDR1 GTSNPN and CDR2 SVGIG (reference sequence). CDR3 length: 15 residues. V was cut by 4 bases and J by 9 bases, with 19 bases left in between. The CDR3 here is CAWTAPGLDSSPLHF. The CDR3, as DNA: TGTGCCTGGACGGCCCCAGGGTTGGATAGTTCACCCCTCCACTTT.

The chain links TRBV21-1 to TRBJ2-1; the table's D call TRBD2 went unverified against the DNA. TRBV21-1 is assigned pseudogene status. The CDR3 has 18 residues. CDR3 sequence: CASSVPRGGRTTYNEQFF. In DNA form, the CDR3 reads TGTGCCAGCAGCGTCCCCCGCGGGGGTCGTACTACATACAATGAGCAGTTCTTC.

Here the CDR3 DNA reads TGTGCCAGCAGCGTACTCCGGGACAGGGGTGGCTACACCTTC. Protein: CASSVLRDRGGYTF. The rearrangement links TRBV9 to TRBJ1-2; 10 bases align to TRBD1. The V gene end was trimmed by 1 base and the J gene end by 7 bases; junction bases not matched to a gene: 4. CDR1 is SGDLS, CDR2 YYNGEE, per germline. The CDR3 length is 14 residues.

The V call is TRBV2, the J call TRBJ2-3; 8 positions agree with TRBD2. Losses at the gene ends were 8 bases for V and 6 bases for J; bases not matched to a gene: 10. This CDR3 spans 14 amino acids. Germline V gene data show CDR1 as SNHLY and CDR2 as FYNNEI. CDR3 residues: CASAEQRGYDTQYF. The DNA for the CDR3 is TGTGCCAGCGCAGAGCAGCGGGGGTACGATACGCAGTATTTT.

The J gene is TRBJ2-1, the V gene TRBV3-1 (or the pseudogene TRBV3-2); 14 nucleotides agree with TRBD2. Germline V gene lookup returns CDR1 LGHDT and CDR2 YNNKEL (reference sequence). After removal of 4 bases from V and 12 bases from J, the junction contained 5 bases not matched to a gene. This CDR3 spans 14 amino acids. The CDR3 DNA sequence: TGTGCCAGCAGCCCGCCCGGGACTAGCGGGGGGCAGTTCTTC. It yields the protein CASSPPGTSGGQFF.

This chain uses TRBV6-5 with TRBJ1-4; tentatively, D is TRBD1 (5 bases). V lost 6 bases and J 5 bases, leaving 7 bases between the germline ends. Germline V gene sequence: CDR1 MNHEY, CDR2 SVGAGI. The CDR3 is 12 residues long. DNA for the CDR3: TGTGCCAGCAGACGGGGGAATGAAAAACTGTTTTTT. Amino acid sequence: CASRRGNEKLFF.

This chain joins TRBV6-6 and TRBJ1-2; 8 bases fit TRBD1. After removal of 5 bases from V and 6 bases from J, the junction contained 14 bases not matched to a gene. This CDR3 is 16 amino acids long. Germline assignment: CDR1 MNHNY and CDR2 SVGAGI (reference sequence). The CDR3 DNA reads TGTGCCAGCAGTACGCGACAGGGGTTAGGAGAAAATGGCTACACCTTC. As protein: CASSTRQGLGENGYTF.

The chain recombines TRBV6-5 with TRBJ2-2; D may be TRBD1 (6 bases). V was cut by 8 bases and J by 3 bases, with 16 bases left in between. This CDR3 has 15 residues. The V gene's germline CDR1 is MNHEY and CDR2 SVGAGI. Here the CDR3 DNA reads TGTGCCAGCCGATTTCACAGGGTACACACCGGGGAGCTGTTTTTT. Its translation: CASRFHRVHTGELFF.

The chain joins TRBV7-3 to TRBJ2-1; a possible D gene is TRBD1 (6 bases). V lost 1 base and J lost 7, with 14 bases in between. The CDR3 totals 15 residues. The germline V gene encodes CDR1 SGHTA and CDR2 FQGTGA. The CDR3 protein is CASSLRAGEGNEQFF. In nucleotides, the CDR3 is TGTGCCAGCAGCTTAAGGGCAGGGGAAGGGAATGAGCAGTTCTTC.

DNA for the CDR3: TGTGCCAGCAGTCATTCGGGACTGAGCATGAACACTGAAGCTTTCTTT. Amino acid sequence: CASSHSGLSMNTEAFF. The genes are TRBV27 and TRBJ1-1; TRBD1 might be the D (5 bases). V was pared by 5 bases and J by 0 bases, with 16 bases between. CDR3 length: 16 amino acids. Per the germline V gene, CDR1 is MNHEY and CDR2 is SMNVEV (reference sequence).

The V gene is TRBV5-6, the J gene TRBJ2-7; possible D gene TRBD1, 5 bases. Trimming pared 1 base from V and 5 bases from J, leaving 16 bases between. Germline values: CDR1 SGHDT, CDR2 YYEEEE. This CDR3 region has 15 residues. The CDR3 DNA is TGTGCCAGCAGCTTGTTACGACAGAGCCTAAACGAGCAGTACTTC. Its translation is CASSLLRQSLNEQYF. The full variable domain, its missing parts supplied by reference TRBV5-6 and TRBJ2-7, is DAGVTQSPTHLIKTRGQQVTLRCSPKSGHDTVSWYQQALGQGPQFIFQYYEEEERQRGNFPDRFSGHQFPNYSSELNVNALLLGDSALYLCASSLLRQSLNEQYFGPGTRLTVT.

The chain combines TRBV20-1 with TRBJ1-4, with a possible D match to TRBD1 (6 bases). In germline, CDR1 is DFQATT, CDR2 SNEGSKA (reference sequence). The CDR3 has 14 residues. Between the trimmed V and J ends, which lost 3 bases and 8 bases, there was a span of 16 bases. The CDR3 DNA follows: TGCAGTGCTAGTCATGGGGGCCAGGGCGAAAAACTGTTTTTT. It specifies CSASHGGQGEKLFF.

The genes are TRBV6-6 and TRBJ1-2; the D gene is possibly TRBD1 (6 bases). The CDR3 has 13 amino acids. The germline V and J ends were trimmed by 6 bases and 2 bases, with 10 bases remaining between them. CDR1 and CDR2 (germline): MNHNY, SVGAGI (reference sequence). In DNA form, the CDR3 reads TGTGCCAGCAGACAAGACAGGAACTATGGCTACACCTTC. It is translated as CASRQDRNYGYTF.

The gene calls are TRBV18 and TRBJ2-2, with D perhaps TRBD2 (6 bases). The germline gives CDR1 KGHSH, CDR2 LQKENI. This CDR3 is built from 16 residues. With 1 base removed from V and 3 bases from J, the gap between germline ends came to 12 bases. The CDR3 loop is CASSPQGGTDTGELFF. CDR3 nucleotides: TGTGCCAGCTCACCACAGGGCGGGACGGACACCGGGGAGCTGTTTTTT.

The chain combines TRBV6-6 with TRBJ1-5, with 7 bases matching TRBD1. The CDR3 runs to 15 residues. Germline trimming cut 5 bases from V and 1 base from J; bases unmatched to any gene: 5. Germline V gene data show CDR1 as MNHNY and CDR2 as SVGAGI (reference sequence). CDR3 amino acids: CASSRWDSSNQPQHF. The CDR3 DNA reads as TGTGCCAGCAGTCGTTGGGACAGCAGCAATCAGCCCCAGCATTTT.

In DNA, the CDR3 is TGTGCCAGCAGCTTAGATACAGATTCACCCCTCCACTTT. As protein: CASSLDTDSPLHF. The rearrangement uses TRBV11-3 and TRBJ1-6; unclear D gene. The V end was cut by 0 bases, the J end by 8 bases, with 5 bases between. The CDR3 length is 13 residues. Germline lookup yields CDR1 SGHNT and CDR2 YENEEA.

The chain combines TRBV19 with TRBJ1-2; possible D gene TRBD1, 5 bases. Germline V CDR1 and CDR2: LNHDA, SQIVND (reference sequence). The CDR3 is 14 residues long. The V end was cut by 7 bases, the J end by 0 bases, with 12 bases between. DNA of the CDR3: TGTGCCAGTAACGACGGGGGGACTAACTATGGCTACACCTTC. It encodes CASNDGGTNYGYTF. The full variable domain, its missing parts supplied by reference TRBV19 and TRBJ1-2, is DGGITQSPKYLFRKEGQNVTLSCEQNLNHDAMYWYRQDPGQGLRLIYYSQIVNDFQKGDIAEGYSVSREKKESFPLTVTSAQKNPTAFYLCASNDGGTNYGYTFGSGTRLTVV.

This rearrangement joins TRBV5-6 to TRBJ1-4, with a weak D call TRBD1 (6 bases). Germline CDR1 reads SGHDT; CDR2 reads YYEEEE. The length of the CDR3 is 14 residues. V was trimmed by 3 bases and J by 1 base, leaving 7 bases between them. CDR3 residues: CASSSDRTNEKLFF. The DNA for the CDR3 is TGTGCCAGCAGCTCGGACAGAACTAATGAAAAACTGTTTTTT.

This chain connects TRBV24-1 to TRBJ2-1; TRBD1 is a possible D gene (5 bases). V shed 4 bases and J shed 3 bases, with 12 bases lying between them. The CDR3 contains 15 residues. Looked up from germline, CDR1 is KGHDR and CDR2 is SFDVKD. DNA of the CDR3: TGTGCCACCAGTGACTCCTTTCAGGGCTACAATGAGCAGTTCTTC. Translation gives CATSDSFQGYNEQFF.

V usage is TRBV19 and J usage is TRBJ1-1; 9 nucleotides line up with TRBD1. V shed 6 bases, J shed 4 bases, and the junction held 9 bases outside the gene matches. The CDR3 is 15 residues long. CDR1 is LNHDA, CDR2 SQIVND, per germline (reference sequence). The CDR3 bases are TGTGCCAGTAGGCCGGGAGGGACAGGGTCCACTGAAGCTTTCTTT. Protein: CASRPGGTGSTEAFF.

This sequence joins TRBV7-2 and TRBJ2-2, with TRBD2 identical over 8 bases. With 5 bases clipped from V and 0 bases from J, the junction kept 5 bases outside the gene matches. Germline CDR1 SGHTA, CDR2 FQGNSA. CDR3 length: 16 residues. The CDR3 here is CASSTRLAPNTGELFF. Here the CDR3 DNA reads TGTGCCAGCAGCACAAGACTAGCGCCGAACACCGGGGAGCTGTTTTTT.

The chain combines TRBV21-1 with TRBJ2-3; TRBD2, the table's D call, was not compared with the DNA. TRBV21-1 is a pseudogene segment. This CDR3 is built from 17 residues. The CDR3 DNA reads as TGTGCCAGCAGCAAAGAATTGACTAGCGGGGGCACAGATACGCAGTATTTT. This encodes CASSKELTSGGTDTQYF.

The rearrangement joins TRBV11-3 to TRBJ2-7, with 10 bases that match TRBD2. The V and J ends lost 4 bases and 5 bases, in that order; junction bases with no gene match: 8. The CDR3 spans 15 residues. CDR1 and CDR2 (germline): SGHNT, YENEEA. The CDR3 DNA is TGTGCCAGCAGCTCCCGAGCGGGGGGGCCTGACGAGCAGTACTTC. Its protein product is CASSSRAGGPDEQYF.